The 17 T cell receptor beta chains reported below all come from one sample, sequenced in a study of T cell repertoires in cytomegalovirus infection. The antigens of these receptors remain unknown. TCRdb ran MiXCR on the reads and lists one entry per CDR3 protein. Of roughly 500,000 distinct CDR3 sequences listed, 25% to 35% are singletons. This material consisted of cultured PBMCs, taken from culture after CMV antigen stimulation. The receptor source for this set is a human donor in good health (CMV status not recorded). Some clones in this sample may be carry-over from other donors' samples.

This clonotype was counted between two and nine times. The CDR3 loop is CASSEGRRETQYF. CDR3 DNA sequence: TGTGCCAGCAGTGAAGGCCGAAGGGAGACCCAGTACTTC. The chain carries TRBV2 and TRBJ2-5; D not resolved. With 1 base removed from V and 5 bases from J, the gap between germline ends came to 8 bases. CDR1 and CDR2 from the germline V gene are SNHLY and FYNNEI. This CDR3 is 13 amino acids long. Full variable domain (outside the CDR3, taken from reference TRBV2 and TRBJ2-5): EPEVTQTPSHQVTQMGQEVILRCVPISNHLYFYWYRQILGQKVEFLVSFYNNEISEKSEIFDDQFSVERPDGSNFTLKIRSTKLEDSAMYFCASSEGRRETQYFGPGTRLLVL.

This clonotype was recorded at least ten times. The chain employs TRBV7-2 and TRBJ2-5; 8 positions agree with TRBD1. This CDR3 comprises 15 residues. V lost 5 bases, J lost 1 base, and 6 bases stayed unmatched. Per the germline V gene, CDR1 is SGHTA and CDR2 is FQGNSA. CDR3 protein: CASSPRGRPQETQYF. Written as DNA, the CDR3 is TGTGCCAGCAGCCCCAGGGGGCGCCCCCAAGAGACCCAGTACTTC.

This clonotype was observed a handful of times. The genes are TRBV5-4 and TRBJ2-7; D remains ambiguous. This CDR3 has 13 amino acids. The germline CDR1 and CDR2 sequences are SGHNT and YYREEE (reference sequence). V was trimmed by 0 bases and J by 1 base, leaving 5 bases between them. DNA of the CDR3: TGTGCCAGCAGCTTGGACCGGTCCTACGAGCAGTACGTC. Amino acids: CASSLDRSYEQYV.

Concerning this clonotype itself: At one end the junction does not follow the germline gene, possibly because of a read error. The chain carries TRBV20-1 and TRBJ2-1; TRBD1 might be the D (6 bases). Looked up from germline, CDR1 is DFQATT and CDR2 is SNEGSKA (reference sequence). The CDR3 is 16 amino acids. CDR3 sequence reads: CSARGPGTPLGDEQIF. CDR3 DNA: TGCAGTGCTAGAGGGCCCGGGACACCCCTGGGGGATGAGCAGATCTTC.

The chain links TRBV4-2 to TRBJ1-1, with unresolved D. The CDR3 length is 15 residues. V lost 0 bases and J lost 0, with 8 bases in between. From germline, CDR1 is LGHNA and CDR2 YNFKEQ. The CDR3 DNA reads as TGTGCCAGCAGCCAAGAAGGCGTGATGAACACTGAAGCTTTCTTT. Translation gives CASSQEGVMNTEAFF.

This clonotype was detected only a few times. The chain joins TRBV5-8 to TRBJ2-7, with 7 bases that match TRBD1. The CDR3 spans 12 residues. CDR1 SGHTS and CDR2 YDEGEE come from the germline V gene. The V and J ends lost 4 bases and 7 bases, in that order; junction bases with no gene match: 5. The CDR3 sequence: CASSRGQKEQYV. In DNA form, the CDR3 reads TGTGCCAGCAGCAGGGGACAGAAAGAGCAGTACGTC.

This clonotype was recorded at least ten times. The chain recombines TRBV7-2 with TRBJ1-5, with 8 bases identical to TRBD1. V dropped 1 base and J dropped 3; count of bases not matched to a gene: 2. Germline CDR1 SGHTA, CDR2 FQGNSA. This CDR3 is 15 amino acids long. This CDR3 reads CASSLGDRTNQPQHF. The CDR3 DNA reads TGTGCCAGCAGCTTAGGGGACAGGACCAATCAGCCCCAGCATTTT.

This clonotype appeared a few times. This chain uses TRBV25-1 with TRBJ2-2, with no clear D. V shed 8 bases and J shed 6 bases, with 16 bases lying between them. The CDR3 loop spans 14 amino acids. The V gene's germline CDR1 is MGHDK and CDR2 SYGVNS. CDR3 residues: CASSDVQAPGELFF. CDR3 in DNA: TGTGCCAGCTCCGACGTGCAGGCTCCCGGGGAGCTGTTTTTT.

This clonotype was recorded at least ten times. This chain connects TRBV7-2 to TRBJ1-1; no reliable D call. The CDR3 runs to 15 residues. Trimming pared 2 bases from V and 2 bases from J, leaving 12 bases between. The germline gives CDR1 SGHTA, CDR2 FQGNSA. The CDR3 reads CASSLNLQRNTEAFF. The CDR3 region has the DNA TGTGCCAGCAGCTTAAACTTACAGCGTAACACTGAAGCTTTCTTT.

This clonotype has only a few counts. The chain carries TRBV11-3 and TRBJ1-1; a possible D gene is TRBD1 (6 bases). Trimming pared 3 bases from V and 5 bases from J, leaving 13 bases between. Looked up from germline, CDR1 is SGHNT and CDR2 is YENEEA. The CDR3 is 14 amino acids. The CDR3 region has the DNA TGTGCCAGCAGCTTCCGCAAAAGGGGGACTGAAGCTTTCTTT. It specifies CASSFRKRGTEAFF.

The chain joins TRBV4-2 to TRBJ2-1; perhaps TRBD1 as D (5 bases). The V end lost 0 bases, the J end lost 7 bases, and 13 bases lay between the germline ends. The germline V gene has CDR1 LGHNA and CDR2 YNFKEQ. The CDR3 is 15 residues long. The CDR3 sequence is CASSQDGQTGNEQFF. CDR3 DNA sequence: TGTGCCAGCAGCCAAGATGGACAAACCGGGAATGAGCAGTTCTTC.

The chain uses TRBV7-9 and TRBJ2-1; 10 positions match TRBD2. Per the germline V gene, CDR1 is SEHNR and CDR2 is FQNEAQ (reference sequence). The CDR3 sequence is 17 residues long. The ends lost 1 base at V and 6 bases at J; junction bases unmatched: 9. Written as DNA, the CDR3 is TGTGCCAGCAGCTTAGGGGCCCTAGCGGGAGTCGGCAATGAGCAGTTCTTC. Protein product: CASSLGALAGVGNEQFF.

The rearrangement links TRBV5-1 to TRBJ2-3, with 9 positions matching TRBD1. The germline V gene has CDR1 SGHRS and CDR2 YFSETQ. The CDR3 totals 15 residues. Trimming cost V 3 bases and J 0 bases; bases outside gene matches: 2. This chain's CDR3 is CASSWGQGSTDTQYF. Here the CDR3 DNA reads TGCGCCAGCAGCTGGGGACAGGGAAGCACAGATACGCAGTATTTT.

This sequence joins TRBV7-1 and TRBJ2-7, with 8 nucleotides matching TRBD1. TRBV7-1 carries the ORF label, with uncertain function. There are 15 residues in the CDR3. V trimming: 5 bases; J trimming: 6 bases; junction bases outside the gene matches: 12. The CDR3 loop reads CASSPRDRQGSEQYF. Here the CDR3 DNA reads TGTGCCAGCAGCCCCCGGGACAGGCAGGGGAGCGAGCAGTACTTC.

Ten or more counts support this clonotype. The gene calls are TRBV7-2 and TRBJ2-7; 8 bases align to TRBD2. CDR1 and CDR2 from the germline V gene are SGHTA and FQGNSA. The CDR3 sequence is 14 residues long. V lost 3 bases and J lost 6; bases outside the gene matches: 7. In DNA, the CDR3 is TGTGCCAGCAGCTTGATGGTAGCGGGAACCGAGCAGTACTTC. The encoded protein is CASSLMVAGTEQYF.

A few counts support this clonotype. In DNA form, the CDR3 reads TGTGCCATCGCCCGGCAAGGGGAGACCCAGTACTTC. This codes for CAIARQGETQYF. This chain connects TRBV10-3 to TRBJ2-5; D not certain. The CDR3 runs 12 residues. CDR1 and CDR2 (germline): ENHRY, SYGVKD. Trimming removed 8 bases at V and 5 bases at J, with 12 bases between.

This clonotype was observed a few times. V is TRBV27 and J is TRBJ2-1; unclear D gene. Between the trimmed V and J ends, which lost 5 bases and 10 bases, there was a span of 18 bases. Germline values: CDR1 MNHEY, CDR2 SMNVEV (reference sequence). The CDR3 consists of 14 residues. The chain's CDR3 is CASSAAPSGWEQFF. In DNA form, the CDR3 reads TGTGCCAGCAGTGCGGCCCCCAGTGGGTGGGAGCAGTTCTTC.